These 23 T cell receptor beta chains came from one sample sequenced in a study of T cell responses to AZD1222 COVID-19 vaccine. This table comes from immunoSEQ multiplex PCR, and its TCRdb copy is limited to in-frame clones, with some not included. Of more than 140,000 clones in the sample, about 91% were seen once. This sample comprised peripheral blood, obtained on day 0 of MenACWY control vaccination. The receptors come from an adult in good health.

A few counts support this clone. The J gene is TRBJ1-1, the V gene TRBV28; 10 bases fit TRBD1. The germline V gene encodes CDR1 MDHEN and CDR2 SYDVKM. Trimming at V came to 6 bases and at J to 5 bases, leaving 9 bases not matched to a gene. The CDR3 consists of 15 residues. The CDR3 reads CASRTSTGGGTEAFF. The CDR3 DNA sequence: TGTGCCAGCAGGACCTCGACAGGGGGCGGGACTGAAGCTTTCTTT.

In its sample, this clone was seen once. Different DNA sequences within this sample yield the same CDR3. The chain is built from TRBV9 and TRBJ1-6; 9 bases are shared with TRBD1. V was clipped by 0 bases and J by 8 bases; unmatched bases: 3. Germline V gives CDR1 SGDLS, CDR2 YYNGEE. CDR3 length equals 15 residues. CDR3 in DNA: TGTGCCAGCAGCGTAGAGGGACAGGGTTATTCACCCCTCCACTTT. Amino acid sequence: CASSVEGQGYSPLHF.

The chain employs TRBV11-2 and TRBJ2-5; tentatively, D is TRBD2 (6 bases). The ends were cut back, 0 bases at V and 6 bases at J, with 8 bases in the middle. Germline CDR1 is SGHAT and CDR2 is FQNNGV. This CDR3 comprises 13 residues. In DNA form, the CDR3 reads TGTGCCAGCAGCTTAGACGGGGGTCAGACCCAGTACTTC. It encodes CASSLDGGQTQYF. Using reference TRBV11-2 and TRBJ2-5 for the parts outside the CDR3, the full variable domain is EAGVAQSPRYKIIEKRQSVAFWCNPISGHATLYWYQQILGQGPKLLIQFQNNGVVDDSQLPKDRFSAERLKGVDSTLKIQPAKLEDSAVYLCASSLDGGQTQYFGPGTRLLVL.

The J gene is TRBJ1-2, the V gene TRBV4-1; TRBD1 matches 7 bases. Germline trimming cut 4 bases from V and 9 bases from J; bases unmatched to any gene: 8. The germline V gene encodes CDR1 MGHRA and CDR2 YSYEKL. The CDR3 has 13 amino acids. The CDR3 region is CASSPQYRGCYTF. CDR3 DNA: TGCGCCAGCAGCCCTCAGTACAGGGGATGCTACACCTTC.

J is TRBJ1-2 and V is TRBV12-3 or TRBV12-4; D gene unclear. V lost 3 bases to trimming and J lost 2 bases, with 4 bases between them. This CDR3 spans 12 amino acids. The CDR3 nucleotides read TGTGCCAGCAGTTTCAAAAACTATGGCTACACCTTC. Encoded protein: CASSFKNYGYTF.

This rearrangement joins TRBV10-1 to TRBJ2-1; the match to TRBD2 covers 9 bases. The V gene end was trimmed by 5 bases and the J gene end by 7 bases; junction bases not matched to a gene: 9. This CDR3 region has 15 residues. CDR1 is WNHNN, CDR2 SYGVQD, per germline (reference sequence). CDR3 nucleotides: TGCGCCAGCAGTCACTCCGGGACTAGCAGGAATGAGCAGTTCTTC. This codes for CASSHSGTSRNEQFF.

The chain combines TRBV18 with TRBJ1-5; no definite D call. CDR1 and CDR2 from the germline V gene are KGHSH and LQKENI. The CDR3 extends over 13 amino acids. Trimming removed 3 bases at V and 1 base at J, with 4 bases between. The CDR3, as DNA: TGTGCCAGCTCACCCGGGAGCAATCAGCCCCAGCATTTT. It translates to CASSPGSNQPQHF.

This rearrangement joins TRBV29-1 to TRBJ2-3; D is possibly TRBD2 (7 bases). Trimming shortened V by 7 bases and J by 9 bases, and 23 bases separated the two germline ends. Germline V gene sequence: CDR1 SQVTM, CDR2 ANQGSEA. This CDR3 has 14 residues. The DNA for the CDR3 is TGCAGCGGCTCCCAAGTGCGGGGGCTCGCCACGCAGTATTTT. Translated: CSGSQVRGLATQYF.

The chain links TRBV18 to TRBJ2-7; 7 bases line up with TRBD1. Looked up from germline, CDR1 is KGHSH and CDR2 is LQKENI. This CDR3 contains 13 residues. After removal of 3 bases from V and 4 bases from J, the junction contained 3 bases not matched to a gene. The CDR3 nucleotides read TGTGCCAGCTCACCGGGGACAGATTACGAGCAGTACTTC. Its protein product is CASSPGTDYEQYF.

The chain uses TRBV9 and TRBJ2-2; D call uncertain. This CDR3 region has 12 residues. V lost 2 bases to trimming and J lost 2 bases, with 1 base between them. Germline V gene lookup returns CDR1 SGDLS and CDR2 YYNGEE. In nucleotides, the CDR3 is TGTGCCAGCAGCGTTAACACCGGGGAGCTGTTTTTT. Its protein product is CASSVNTGELFF. The whole variable domain, remainder taken from reference TRBV9 and TRBJ2-2, is DSGVTQTPKHLITATGQRVTLRCSPRSGDLSVYWYQQSLDQGLQFLIQYYNGEERAKGNILERFSAQQFPDLHSELNLSSLELGDSALYFCASSVNTGELFFGEGSRLTVL.

V usage is TRBV7-2 and J usage is TRBJ1-1; 7 bases line up with TRBD1. With V trimmed by 2 bases and J by 1 base, 7 bases remained unmatched. Germline assignment: CDR1 SGHTA and CDR2 FQGNSA. The CDR3 sequence is 16 residues long. The CDR3 sequence is CASSLMGAGGNTEAFF. The CDR3 region has the DNA TGTGCCAGCAGCTTAATGGGGGCAGGGGGGAACACTGAAGCTTTCTTT.

The genes are TRBV18 and TRBJ1-2; D is ambiguous. V was cut by 2 bases and J by 4 bases, with 14 bases left in between. Per the germline V gene, CDR1 is KGHSH and CDR2 is LQKENI. The CDR3 runs 15 residues. Written as DNA, the CDR3 is TGTGCCAGCTCACCAGGGGTTGACGAGCCCTATGGCTACACCTTC. Its protein is CASSPGVDEPYGYTF. The whole variable domain, remainder taken from reference TRBV18 and TRBJ1-2, is NAGVMQNPRHLVRRRGQEARLRCSPMKGHSHVYWYRQLPEEGLKFMVYLQKENIIDESGMPKERFSAEFPKEGPSILRIQQVVRGDSAAYFCASSPGVDEPYGYTFGSGTRLTVV.

The chain recombines TRBV28 with TRBJ1-3; no reliable D call. V lost 6 bases and J lost 4, with 10 bases in between. CDR1 and CDR2 (germline): MDHEN, SYDVKM. The CDR3 extends over 13 amino acids. The CDR3: CASSLNQGNTIYF. CDR3 sequence (DNA): TGTGCCAGCAGCCTTAACCAAGGAAACACCATATATTTT.

The table lists this clone with a count of one. CDR3 in DNA: TGTGCCAGCACCGGGGGGGTCCCTTCCTACGAGCAGTACTTC. This sequence encodes CASTGGVPSYEQYF. J is TRBJ2-7 and V is TRBV6-5; 8 bases are shared with TRBD2. CDR3 size: 14 residues. V lost 7 bases, J lost 1 base, and 6 bases stayed unmatched. CDR1 is MNHEY, CDR2 SVGAGI, per germline.

This clone is a singleton in its sample. The chain employs TRBV27 and TRBJ1-6, with TRBD1 matching over 8 bases. The CDR3 loop spans 17 amino acids. The V and J ends lost 0 bases and 8 bases, in that order; junction bases with no gene match: 9. The germline V gene has CDR1 MNHEY and CDR2 SMNVEV (reference sequence). As DNA, the CDR3 is TGTGCCAGCAGTTTATCCCGGCGGACAGGGAGATATTCACCCCTCCACTTT. The encoded protein is CASSLSRRTGRYSPLHF.

This clone was observed a single time. V and J are TRBV5-1 and TRBJ2-1, with D unresolved. V was trimmed by 7 bases and J by 7 bases, leaving 15 bases between them. CDR3 length: 13 residues. Germline assignment: CDR1 SGHRS and CDR2 YFSETQ. CDR3 amino acids: CASRLSRANEQFF. CDR3 in DNA: TGCGCCAGCCGTCTCTCCAGAGCGAATGAGCAGTTCTTC.

The rearrangement links TRBV28 to TRBJ2-7; D call uncertain. CDR1 and CDR2 from the germline V gene are MDHEN and SYDVKM. Trimming stripped 3 bases from V and 3 bases from J, with 6 bases between. CDR3 length: 12 amino acids. The CDR3 is CASSLPGYEQYF. The CDR3 DNA follows: TGTGCCAGCAGTTTGCCTGGCTACGAGCAGTACTTC.

The rearrangement links TRBV6-2 or TRBV6-3 to TRBJ2-7; 10 bases agree with TRBD2. The CDR3 has 15 amino acids. J gave up 3 bases and V 2 bases, and 4 bases lay outside the gene matches. Germline CDR1 is MNHEY and CDR2 is SVGEGT. CDR3 DNA: TGTGCCAGCAGTTACGTAGCGGGGGGAAACTACGAGCAGTACTTC. Protein product: CASSYVAGGNYEQYF.

The CDR3 DNA reads as TGTGCCAGCAGCAAAGCGCTTTTGGGGCTAGCGGGTCCCGGGGAGCTGTTTTTT. It specifies CASSKALLGLAGPGELFF. This chain links TRBV21-1 with TRBJ2-2; the D call in the table, TRBD2, was not verified against the DNA. TRBV21-1 is shown as a pseudogene. The CDR3 spans 18 residues.

This chain links TRBV29-1 with TRBJ2-1, with 11 bases matching TRBD2. The V gene end was trimmed by 4 bases and the J gene end by 9 bases; junction bases not matched to a gene: 11. Germline V gives CDR1 SQVTM, CDR2 ANQGSEA. The CDR3 is 15 amino acids. The CDR3 loop is CSVARTSGYNSEQFF. The DNA of the CDR3 is TGCAGCGTTGCCCGGACTAGCGGGTATAACAGTGAGCAGTTCTTC.

The CDR3 region has the DNA TGTGCCAGCAGCCATAGGACAGGGCATCAGCCCCAGCATTTT. This codes for CASSHRTGHQPQHF. The rearrangement links TRBV3-1 (or the pseudogene TRBV3-2) to TRBJ1-5, with 8 bases lining up with TRBD1. With 3 bases clipped from V and 5 bases from J, the junction kept 3 bases outside the gene matches. CDR3 length equals 14 residues. CDR1 and CDR2 (germline): LGHDT, YNNKEL (reference sequence).

Only one count was recorded for this clone. The V call is TRBV5-5, the J call TRBJ2-7; D not certain. This CDR3 is 13 amino acids long. Looked up from germline, CDR1 is SGHKS and CDR2 is YYEKEE (reference sequence). V dropped 4 bases and J dropped 6 bases, with 14 bases sitting between them. The CDR3 nucleotides read TGTGCCAGCAGCCCCTTTAGGGATCTCGAGCAGTACTTC. This encodes CASSPFRDLEQYF. The full variable domain, completed using reference TRBV5-5 and TRBJ2-7, is DAGVTQSPTHLIKTRGQQVTLRCSPISGHKSVSWYQQVLGQGPQFIFQYYEKEERGRGNFPDRFSARQFPNYSSELNVNALLLGDSALYLCASSPFRDLEQYFGPGTRLTVT.

The rearrangement uses TRBV27 and TRBJ1-2, with D perhaps matching TRBD1 (6 bases). V lost 2 bases and J 7 bases, leaving 11 bases between the germline ends. The CDR3 covers 13 residues. Germline assignment: CDR1 MNHEY and CDR2 SMNVEV (reference sequence). CDR3 sequence reads: CASSLDRIGGYTF. The CDR3 coding sequence is TGTGCCAGCAGTTTAGACAGGATCGGTGGCTACACCTTC.